Listed below are T cell receptor beta chains from one sample, sequenced in a study of beta chain features in type 1 diabetes. Profiling relied on immunoSEQ multiplex PCR, and the TCRdb table lists in-frame clones only, not all of them. The sample gives about 160,000 clones, approximately 7.8% of which show up once; around 0.94% is in the top ten. The source material was central memory CD4+ T cells from blood. The receptor set was obtained from a woman aged 40 to 50 with type 1 diabetes. CDR3s include the opening cysteine and the closing phenylalanine or tryptophan. The order of the fields is J gene, D gene, clone size, V gene, CDR3 protein, CDR3 DNA. The D gene is left open where the match is weak. Clone sizes are given selectively: once, few, many, or a class where the clone is expanded.

TRBJ1-1	-	-	TRBV28	CASSFRVNTEAFF	TGTGCCAGCAGTTTCAGGGTGAACACTGAAGCTTTCTTT
TRBJ1-2	-	many	TRBV23-1	CASSHKGGYGYTF	TGCGCCAGCAGTCATAAAGGGGGCTATGGCTACACCTTC
TRBJ2-2	TRBD1	-	TRBV6-6	CASSKGQANTGELFF	TGTGCCAGCAGTAAGGGACAGGCGAACACCGGGGAGCTGTTTTTT
TRBJ2-3	-	-	TRBV27	CASSLSAGTDTQYF	TGTGCCAGCAGTTTAAGTGCGGGCACAGATACGCAGTATTTT
TRBJ1-2	-	many	TRBV5-1	CASSGQGPLDGYTF	TGCGCCAGCAGCGGGCAGGGCCCCTTGGATGGCTACACCTTC
TRBJ2-7	TRBD2	-	TRBV7-2	CASSLEVLAGVYEQYF	TGTGCCAGCAGCTTAGAGGTTCTAGCGGGAGTCTACGAGCAGTACTTC
TRBJ2-4	TRBD1	-	TRBV7-6	CASSLNPTGVAIQYF	TGTGCCAGCAGCTTAAACCCGACAGGGGTGGCCATTCAGTACTTC
TRBJ2-3	-	-	TRBV19	CASSPYTDTQYF	TGTGCCAGTAGTCCCTACACAGATACGCAGTATTTT
TRBJ2-4	TRBD1	few	TRBV7-9	CASSADRAGQYF	TGTGCCAGCAGCGCGGACAGGGCGGGTCAGTACTTC
TRBJ2-1	TRBD2	few	TRBV9	CASSVALAGYNEQFF	TGTGCCAGCAGCGTAGCACTAGCGGGCTACAATGAGCAGTTCTTC
TRBJ2-1	-	-	TRBV5-1	CASSLANRVNEQFF	TGCGCCAGCAGCTTGGCTAACAGGGTCAATGAGCAGTTCTTC
TRBJ1-2	TRBD1	-	TRBV2	CASTPDRGIYGYTF	TGTGCCAGCACTCCGGACAGGGGTATCTATGGCTACACCTTC
TRBJ2-7	TRBD1	many	TRBV23-1	CASSRQGAYEQYF	TGCGCCAGCAGTCGACAGGGCGCCTACGAGCAGTACTTC
TRBJ1-5	-	-	TRBV7-2	CASSAWTASNQPQHF	TGTGCCAGCAGCGCCTGGACAGCCAGCAATCAGCCCCAGCATTTT
TRBJ1-2	-	-	TRBV19	CASSEGGRRNYGYTF	TGTGCCAGTAGTGAAGGAGGAAGGCGGAACTATGGCTACACCTTC
TRBJ2-7	TRBD2	-	TRBV9	CASSRGGFSYEQYF	TGTGCCAGCAGCCGCGGGGGGTTCAGCTACGAGCAGTACTTC
TRBJ2-3	-	-	TRBV10-3	CAISAGAADTQYF	TGTGCCATCAGTGCGGGAGCCGCAGATACGCAGTATTTT
TRBJ2-7	-	many	TRBV29-1	CSVERGAGDEQYF	TGCAGCGTTGAACGGGGGGCAGGGGACGAGCAGTACTTC
TRBJ1-4	-	-	TRBV6-1	CASNQQTNEKLFF	TGTGCCAGCAATCAACAGACTAATGAAAAACTGTTTTTT
TRBJ1-1	-	-	TRBV29-1	CSVNRVVDTEAFF	TGCAGCGTGAACAGGGTTGTCGACACTGAAGCTTTCTTT
TRBJ2-2	TRBD2	many	TRBV7-2	CASSLRLAGNTGELFF	TGTGCCAGCAGCCTACGACTAGCGGGGAACACCGGGGAGCTGTTTTTT
TRBJ2-6	-	-	TRBV2	CASSTSGAAGANVLTF	TGTGCCAGCAGTACGTCAGGGGCTGCTGGGGCCAACGTCCTGACTTTC
TRBJ2-1	TRBD2	few	TRBV4-3	CASSQGPSGGEINEQFF	TGCGCCAGCAGCCAAGGGCCAAGCGGGGGGGAAATCAATGAGCAGTTCTTC
TRBJ1-5	-	few	TRBV4-1	CASRPTGGKNQPQHF	TGCGCCAGCAGACCCACGGGGGGCAAAAACCAGCCCCAGCATTTT
TRBJ1-2	-	few	TRBV5-1	CASSPDSYGYTF	TGCGCCAGCAGCCCAGACAGCTATGGCTACACCTTC
TRBJ2-3	-	few	TRBV5-1	CASSLGATSTDTQYF	TGCGCCAGCAGCTTGGGAGCGACTAGCACAGATACGCAGTATTTT
TRBJ1-5	-	few	TRBV18	CASSSVSGSQPQHF	TGTGCCAGCTCAAGTGTTTCGGGGAGTCAGCCCCAGCATTTT
TRBJ2-7	TRBD1	-	TRBV30	CAWRRGQGTYEQYF	TGTGCCTGGAGAAGAGGACAGGGGACCTACGAGCAGTACTTC
TRBJ2-5	TRBD2	many	TRBV19	CASSTSGRYQETQYF	TGTGCCAGTAGTACTAGCGGGAGGTACCAAGAGACCCAGTACTTC
TRBJ2-5	TRBD2	few	TRBV5-1	CASSLGPSGGTQETQYF	TGCGCCAGCAGCTTGGGCCCTAGCGGGGGGACGCAAGAGACCCAGTACTTC
TRBJ2-3	TRBD1	few	TRBV28	CATQEQGQGSDTQYF	TGTGCCACCCAAGAACAGGGACAGGGATCAGATACGCAGTATTTT
TRBJ1-2	-	-	TRBV30	CAWAEGGYTF	TGTGCCTGGGCGGAAGGCGGCTACACCTTC
TRBJ1-1	-	-	TRBV7-9	CASSLDNPSGEAFF	TGTGCCAGCAGCTTAGATAATCCTTCAGGTGAAGCTTTCTTT
TRBJ2-5	-	few	TRBV19	CASQSGETQYF	TGTGCCAGCCAATCGGGAGAGACCCAGTACTTC
TRBJ1-4	TRBD1	-	TRBV4-1	CASSPTKDRVSGEKLFF	TGCGCCAGCAGCCCAACGAAAGACAGGGTTTCCGGTGAAAAACTGTTTTTT
TRBJ2-2	TRBD1	few	TRBV7-3	CASSFRRTGGSGELFF	TGTGCCAGCAGCTTCCGCCGGACAGGGGGGTCCGGGGAGCTGTTTTTT
TRBJ2-7	TRBD1	-	TRBV7-2	CASRQLRQGAAYEQYF	TGTGCCAGCAGGCAACTTAGGCAGGGGGCGGCCTACGAGCAGTACTTC
TRBJ1-1	-	many	TRBV5-1	CASSPGQNTEAFF	TGCGCCAGCAGCCCCGGACAGAACACTGAAGCTTTCTTT
TRBJ1-1	-	-	TRBV20-1	CSAPRVPGAFF	TGCAGTGCCCCCCGGGTTCCTGGGGCTTTCTTT
TRBJ1-2	-	many	TRBV18	CASSPESGNYGYTF	TGTGCCAGCTCGCCGGAGTCGGGAAACTATGGCTACACCTTC
TRBJ1-1	TRBD1	-	TRBV30	CAWIPPEGASTEAFF	TGTGCCTGGATCCCCCCGGAGGGGGCGAGCACTGAAGCTTTCTTT
TRBJ2-2	-	few	TRBV30	CAWTPLVLARNTGELFF	TGTGCCTGGACCCCTCTGGTCCTAGCGAGGAACACCGGGGAGCTGTTTTTT
TRBJ2-7	-	few	TRBV28	CASSSFLYEQYF	TGTGCCAGCAGTTCCTTCCTCTACGAGCAGTACTTC
TRBJ2-5	-	-	TRBV7-9	CASSRQQETQYF	TGTGCCAGCAGTCGACAGCAAGAGACCCAGTACTTC
TRBJ2-7	TRBD2	-	TRBV10-3	CAIRVAGDTAEQYF	TGTGCCATCAGAGTAGCGGGAGATACTGCCGAGCAGTACTTC
TRBJ2-1	-	few	TRBV27	CVSGREGPYNEQFF	TGTGTTTCGGGGCGGGAAGGCCCCTACAATGAGCAGTTCTTC
TRBJ2-5	-	few	TRBV7-2	CASSNREPETQYF	TGTGCCAGCAGCAACAGGGAACCGGAGACCCAGTACTTC
TRBJ2-3	TRBD1	few	TRBV4-3	CASSQIGQGSDTQYF	TGCGCCAGCAGCCAGATAGGACAGGGTTCAGATACGCAGTATTTT
TRBJ2-1	-	few	TRBV7-6	CASSSWGGTDNEQFF	TGTGCCAGCAGCTCTTGGGGCGGGACAGACAATGAGCAGTTCTTC
TRBJ1-2	-	few	TRBV6-1	CASGDTGINYGYTF	TGTGCCAGCGGGGATACAGGGATTAACTATGGCTACACCTTC
TRBJ1-4	-	-	TRBV4-1	CASSQEGQGMWEKLFF	TGCGCCAGCAGCCAAGAAGGGCAGGGTATGTGGGAAAAACTGTTTTTT
TRBJ2-5	-	few	TRBV4-3	CASSQDMYQETQYF	TGCGCCAGCAGCCAAGACATGTACCAAGAGACCCAGTACTTC
TRBJ2-1	-	-	TRBV7-2	CASSLAALSYNEQFF	TGTGCCAGCAGCTTAGCAGCGTTATCCTACAATGAGCAGTTCTTC
TRBJ2-1	-	few	TRBV28	CASSLEGRDEQFF	TGTGCCAGCAGTTTAGAGGGTAGGGATGAGCAGTTCTTC